A single sample gave rise to the 28 T cell receptor beta chains below, sequenced in a study of Ad26.COV2.S vaccination and SARS-CoV-2 variants. Produced via immunoSEQ multiplex PCR; TCRdb's table is partial and in-frame only. The sample records fewer than 400,000 clones, about 90% being singletons. Treatment described: roughly 20 received Ad26.COV2.S at low or high dose, single or two shots; 5 received placebo; per-sample allocation not given. Day 63 after the first vaccine or placebo injection was the time point for sampling. The sequencing here drew on peripheral blood, taken in a trial of Ad26.COV2.S vaccine versus placebo. These receptors came from a person between 18 and 65 years old who received the Ad26.COV2.S COVID-19 vaccine or a placebo.

This CDR3 reads CASSRRTYGYTF. CDR3 DNA: TGTGCCAGCAGTCGACGGACTTATGGCTACACCTTC. The chain couples TRBV6-2 or TRBV6-3 to TRBJ1-2, with D unresolved. CDR3 length: 12 amino acids. The germline V gene encodes CDR1 MNHEY and CDR2 SVGEGT. Trimming pared 5 bases from V and 5 bases from J, leaving 9 bases between.

The gene calls are TRBV11-2 and TRBJ2-5; D is uncertain. V was pared by 0 bases and J by 7 bases, with 0 bases between. Germline CDR1 SGHAT, CDR2 FQNNGV. The CDR3 totals 10 residues. The CDR3 protein is CASSLETQYF. The CDR3 bases are TGTGCCAGCAGCTTAGAGACCCAGTACTTC.

This clone showed up just once. The gene calls are TRBV29-1 and TRBJ1-5; no firm D call. The CDR3 length is 13 residues. In germline, CDR1 is SQVTM, CDR2 ANQGSEA. The ends were cut back, 4 bases at V and 0 bases at J, with 7 bases in the middle. Here the CDR3 DNA reads TGCAGCGTTGTCATATCTAGCAATCAGCCCCAGCATTTT. Translated: CSVVISSNQPQHF.

The chain has TRBV25-1 and TRBJ1-1, with TRBD1 as a possible D gene (6 bases). The CDR3 contains 13 residues. V was shortened by 1 base and J by 10 bases, with 13 bases between the two germline ends. From germline, CDR1 is MGHDK and CDR2 SYGVNS. CDR3 residues: CASSEWGREGAFF. The CDR3 DNA sequence: TGTGCCAGCAGTGAATGGGGGCGCGAGGGAGCTTTCTTT.

The count of this clone is one. The chain employs TRBV12-3 or TRBV12-4 and TRBJ1-1; D not certain. The CDR3 is 13 residues long. V lost 4 bases to trimming and J lost 1 base, with 7 bases between them. CDR3 residues: CASSSAGNTEAFF. CDR3 in DNA: TGTGCCAGCAGTTCGGCTGGGAACACTGAAGCTTTCTTT.

V gene TRBV7-4 combines with J gene TRBJ1-3, with D possibly TRBD1 on 5 matching bases. Deletions cut 1 base from V and 4 bases from J, with 14 bases between. The germline CDR1 and CDR2 sequences are SGHVT and SQSDAQ. The CDR3 length is 16 residues. The CDR3 DNA reads as TGTGCCAGCAGCTTAGTTGTTCGGGACGCCGGAAACACCATATATTTT. Translating it yields CASSLVVRDAGNTIYF.

The rearrangement joins TRBV4-1 to TRBJ2-1; D call uncertain. The germline gives CDR1 MGHRA, CDR2 YSYEKL. The CDR3 covers 12 residues. The V gene lost 1 base and the J gene lost 8 bases, with 6 bases spanning the gap. The CDR3 nucleotides are TGCGCCAGCAGCCAAGTTCTACATGAGCAGTTCTTC. Its translation is CASSQVLHEQFF.

This chain connects TRBV11-2 to TRBJ2-2; tentatively, D is TRBD1 (5 bases). In germline, CDR1 is SGHAT, CDR2 FQNNGV. V was pared by 0 bases and J by 7 bases, with 15 bases between. This CDR3 region has 16 residues. The CDR3 DNA reads TGTGCCAGCAGCTTAGAACCAGGGTCGAACGGCGGGGAGCTGTTTTTT. Residues: CASSLEPGSNGGELFF.

V and J are TRBV28 and TRBJ1-1; D is unresolved. V lost 5 bases, J lost 5 bases, and 6 bases lay in between. CDR1 is MDHEN, CDR2 SYDVKM, per germline. The CDR3 extends over 11 amino acids. The CDR3 sequence: CASSDSTEAFF. In DNA, the CDR3 is TGTGCCAGCAGTGATTCAACTGAAGCTTTCTTT.

This sequence joins TRBV5-1 and TRBJ1-1; possibly TRBD1 for D (5 bases). The germline CDR1 and CDR2 sequences are SGHRS and YFSETQ. The CDR3 covers 15 residues. V was trimmed by 5 bases and J by 1 base, leaving 15 bases between them. The CDR3 DNA reads as TGCGCCAGCAGTATCCTCCCCGGGACGAACACTGAAGCTTTCTTT. Translation gives CASSILPGTNTEAFF. Using reference TRBV5-1 and TRBJ1-1 for the parts outside the CDR3, the full variable domain is KAGVTQTPRYLIKTRGQQVTLSCSPISGHRSVSWYQQTPGQGLQFLFEYFSETQRNKGNFPGRFSGRQFSNSRSEMNVSTLELGDSALYLCASSILPGTNTEAFFGQGTRLTVV.

The chain links TRBV27 to TRBJ2-3; D uncertain. This CDR3 is built from 15 residues. The ends were cut back, 3 bases at V and 2 bases at J, with 12 bases in the middle. CDR1 MNHEY and CDR2 SMNVEV come from the germline V gene (reference sequence). The CDR3 protein is CASSFGGASTDTQYF. The DNA of the CDR3 is TGTGCCAGCAGTTTCGGCGGCGCTTCCACAGATACGCAGTATTTT.

This sequence joins TRBV11-2 and TRBJ2-4, with D maybe TRBD1 (5 bases). The germline gives CDR1 SGHAT, CDR2 FQNNGV. V was cut by 5 bases and J by 6 bases, with 14 bases left in between. The CDR3 is 14 amino acids. The CDR3 region is CASSASGSGNIQYF. The CDR3 region has the DNA TGTGCCAGCAGCGCCTCAGGGTCGGGAAACATTCAGTACTTC.

The CDR3 is CASSTDSIGQPQHF. For the CDR3, the DNA is TGTGCCAGTAGTACGGACAGTATCGGACAGCCCCAGCATTTT. The genes are TRBV19 and TRBJ1-5, with D perhaps matching TRBD1 (6 bases). The V end was cut by 4 bases, the J end by 7 bases, with 14 bases between. The CDR3 is made up of 14 amino acids. Per germline, CDR1 LNHDA and CDR2 SQIVND (reference sequence).

The chain joins TRBV5-6 to TRBJ1-2, with 9 bases matching TRBD1. The CDR3 loop spans 16 amino acids. V gave up 5 bases and J gave up 4 bases; unmatched junction bases: 12. Per germline, CDR1 SGHDT and CDR2 YYEEEE. The chain's CDR3 is CASSFRQTGGAYGYTF. The CDR3 DNA is TGTGCCAGCAGTTTTCGCCAGACAGGGGGTGCCTATGGCTACACCTTC.

This clone has a single count. The chain uses TRBV6-2 or TRBV6-3 and TRBJ2-3; D is unclear. The CDR3 contains 17 residues. V was pared by 1 base and J by 6 bases, with 20 bases between. Germline V gene data show CDR1 as MNHEY and CDR2 as SVGEGT. The CDR3 DNA reads TGTGCCAGCAGTTACTTCCCGGAAGTGTTTGTTTTCGATACGCAGTATTTT. Translating gives CASSYFPEVFVFDTQYF.

This chain uses TRBV19 with TRBJ2-1; 7 bases are shared with TRBD1. This CDR3 comprises 15 residues. Germline V gene lookup returns CDR1 LNHDA and CDR2 SQIVND (reference sequence). V gave up 7 bases and J gave up 10 bases; unmatched junction bases: 16. DNA for the CDR3: TGTGCCAGTACGGCCTACGGACTCGGGACAGTGGAGCAGTTCTTC. Translating gives CASTAYGLGTVEQFF. The complete variable domain, with remaining parts taken from reference TRBV19 and TRBJ2-1, reads DGGITQSPKYLFRKEGQNVTLSCEQNLNHDAMYWYRQDPGQGLRLIYYSQIVNDFQKGDIAEGYSVSREKKESFPLTVTSAQKNPTAFYLCASTAYGLGTVEQFFGPGTRLTVL.

This chain uses TRBV30 with TRBJ1-5; D perhaps matches TRBD1 (5 bases). The CDR3 runs to 14 residues. V lost 5 bases to trimming and J lost 5 bases, with 16 bases between them. CDR1 and CDR2 (germline): GTSNPN, SVGIG (reference sequence). CDR3 sequence: CAWGRGVGDQPQHF. The CDR3 DNA reads as TGTGCCTGGGGTCGGGGGGTAGGGGATCAGCCCCAGCATTTT.

This rearrangement joins TRBV5-4 to TRBJ1-1; the D gene is possibly TRBD1 (6 bases). V lost 3 bases to trimming and J lost 2 bases, with 17 bases between them. Looked up from germline, CDR1 is SGHNT and CDR2 is YYREEE (reference sequence). This CDR3 is 16 amino acids long. The CDR3 reads CASSSGDTWINTEAFF. As DNA, the CDR3 is TGTGCCAGCAGCTCGGGGGACACCTGGATCAACACTGAAGCTTTCTTT.

J is TRBJ2-7 and V is TRBV14; unclear D gene. Germline V gives CDR1 SGHDN, CDR2 FVKESK. The V gene lost 1 base and the J gene lost 6 bases, with 13 bases spanning the gap. CDR3 length equals 14 residues. The CDR3 DNA sequence: TGTGCCAGCAGCCAAGTGGCAGGAACGGTCGAGCAGTACTTC. Translating gives CASSQVAGTVEQYF.

DNA of the CDR3: TGTGCCAGCAGCTCCTTTGGGAGGAACACTGAAGCTTTCTTT. Translation gives CASSSFGRNTEAFF. The V and J genes are TRBV11-2 and TRBJ1-1; D ambiguous. V was shortened by 4 bases and J by 1 base, with 10 bases between the two germline ends. This CDR3 is built from 14 residues. Germline V gene lookup returns CDR1 SGHAT and CDR2 FQNNGV. Together with reference TRBV11-2 and TRBJ1-1, the CDR3 gives the full variable domain: EAGVAQSPRYKIIEKRQSVAFWCNPISGHATLYWYQQILGQGPKLLIQFQNNGVVDDSQLPKDRFSAERLKGVDSTLKIQPAKLEDSAVYLCASSSFGRNTEAFFGQGTRLTVV.

The J gene is TRBJ1-2, the V gene TRBV12-3 or TRBV12-4, with 7 bases aligning to TRBD1. V shed 7 bases and J 8 bases; nucleotides not matched to a gene: 10. The CDR3 covers 13 residues. CDR3 nucleotides: TGTGCCAGCATAGATCGGACCAGGGGGGGCTACACCTTC. It codes for CASIDRTRGGYTF.

The rearrangement links TRBV14 to TRBJ1-1; D is ambiguous. Germline-derived CDR1 and CDR2 are SGHDN and FVKESK. CDR3 length equals 19 residues. Trimming pared 6 bases from V and 3 bases from J, leaving 29 bases between. The CDR3 sequence is CASRSNSGILAGADTEAFF. In DNA, the CDR3 is TGTGCCAGCAGGTCAAATTCCGGGATTCTTGCAGGCGCGGACACTGAAGCTTTCTTT.

The V and J genes are TRBV6-5 and TRBJ1-2; D unclear. CDR3 length: 15 amino acids. Deletions cut 0 bases from V and 6 bases from J, with 14 bases between. Germline V gene lookup returns CDR1 MNHEY and CDR2 SVGAGI. The CDR3 coding sequence is TGTGCCAGCAGTTACTCTACCCTGACATTGGATGGCTACACCTTC. It specifies CASSYSTLTLDGYTF.

The rearrangement joins TRBV19 to TRBJ2-5; TRBD1 is a possible D gene (5 bases). The CDR3 is 14 residues long. The ends were cut back, 4 bases at V and 5 bases at J, with 14 bases in the middle. Looked up from germline, CDR1 is LNHDA and CDR2 is SQIVND (reference sequence). As DNA, the CDR3 is TGTGCCAGTAGTAAGGGGTCGTCCTGGGAGACCCAGTACTTC. This codes for CASSKGSSWETQYF.

This clone was recorded once. The CDR3 protein is CASSTPMRSTGELFF. DNA for the CDR3: TGTGCCAGCAGTACCCCAATGAGGTCGACCGGGGAGCTGTTTTTT. The rearrangement links TRBV27 to TRBJ2-2; D gene ambiguous. Trimming left V 5 bases short and J 5 bases short, with 15 bases between. Germline V gene lookup returns CDR1 MNHEY and CDR2 SMNVEV (reference sequence). The CDR3 is 15 amino acids.

The count of this clone is one. The chain recombines TRBV5-6 with TRBJ2-6, with 7 bases lining up with TRBD1. Germline V gene sequence: CDR1 SGHDT, CDR2 YYEEEE. The CDR3 contains 16 residues. The junction had 6 bases not matched to a gene; V was cut back by 4 bases and J by 2 bases. This CDR3 reads CASSPTGPTGANVLTF. DNA for the CDR3: TGTGCCAGCAGCCCGACAGGGCCCACTGGGGCCAACGTCCTGACTTTC. Looking up the rest from reference TRBV5-6 and TRBJ2-6 gives the full variable domain: DAGVTQSPTHLIKTRGQQVTLRCSPKSGHDTVSWYQQALGQGPQFIFQYYEEEERQRGNFPDRFSGHQFPNYSSELNVNALLLGDSALYLCASSPTGPTGANVLTFGAGSRLTVL.

The rearrangement uses TRBV28 and TRBJ1-3; 9 positions agree with TRBD1. CDR3 length equals 16 residues. Germline CDR1 and CDR2: MDHEN and SYDVKM. J was trimmed by 4 bases and V by 4 bases; bases with no gene match: 8. The CDR3 coding sequence is TGTGCCAGCAGTTCCTCGGGACAGGGAGCCGGAAACACCATATATTTT. This gives the protein CASSSSGQGAGNTIYF.

The chain links TRBV30 to TRBJ1-1; D is possibly TRBD1 (6 bases). CDR1 is GTSNPN, CDR2 SVGIG, per germline (reference sequence). The CDR3 length is 12 residues. V lost 0 bases and J lost 5, with 7 bases in between. CDR3 residues: CAWSVQGTEAFF. As DNA, the CDR3 is TGTGCCTGGAGTGTACAGGGAACTGAAGCTTTCTTT.